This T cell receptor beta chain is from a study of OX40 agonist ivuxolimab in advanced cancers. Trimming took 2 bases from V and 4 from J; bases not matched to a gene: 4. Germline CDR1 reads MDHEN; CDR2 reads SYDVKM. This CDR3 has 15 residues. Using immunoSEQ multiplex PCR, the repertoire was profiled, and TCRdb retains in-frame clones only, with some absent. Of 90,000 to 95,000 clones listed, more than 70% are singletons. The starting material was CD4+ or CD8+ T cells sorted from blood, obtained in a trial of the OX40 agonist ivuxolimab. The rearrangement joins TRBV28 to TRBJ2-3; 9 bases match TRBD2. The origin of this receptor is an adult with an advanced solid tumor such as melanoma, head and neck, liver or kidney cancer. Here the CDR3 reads CASSLAGGPSDTQYF. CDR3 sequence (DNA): TGTGCCAGCAGTTTAGCGGGAGGGCCCTCAGATACGCAGTATTTT.